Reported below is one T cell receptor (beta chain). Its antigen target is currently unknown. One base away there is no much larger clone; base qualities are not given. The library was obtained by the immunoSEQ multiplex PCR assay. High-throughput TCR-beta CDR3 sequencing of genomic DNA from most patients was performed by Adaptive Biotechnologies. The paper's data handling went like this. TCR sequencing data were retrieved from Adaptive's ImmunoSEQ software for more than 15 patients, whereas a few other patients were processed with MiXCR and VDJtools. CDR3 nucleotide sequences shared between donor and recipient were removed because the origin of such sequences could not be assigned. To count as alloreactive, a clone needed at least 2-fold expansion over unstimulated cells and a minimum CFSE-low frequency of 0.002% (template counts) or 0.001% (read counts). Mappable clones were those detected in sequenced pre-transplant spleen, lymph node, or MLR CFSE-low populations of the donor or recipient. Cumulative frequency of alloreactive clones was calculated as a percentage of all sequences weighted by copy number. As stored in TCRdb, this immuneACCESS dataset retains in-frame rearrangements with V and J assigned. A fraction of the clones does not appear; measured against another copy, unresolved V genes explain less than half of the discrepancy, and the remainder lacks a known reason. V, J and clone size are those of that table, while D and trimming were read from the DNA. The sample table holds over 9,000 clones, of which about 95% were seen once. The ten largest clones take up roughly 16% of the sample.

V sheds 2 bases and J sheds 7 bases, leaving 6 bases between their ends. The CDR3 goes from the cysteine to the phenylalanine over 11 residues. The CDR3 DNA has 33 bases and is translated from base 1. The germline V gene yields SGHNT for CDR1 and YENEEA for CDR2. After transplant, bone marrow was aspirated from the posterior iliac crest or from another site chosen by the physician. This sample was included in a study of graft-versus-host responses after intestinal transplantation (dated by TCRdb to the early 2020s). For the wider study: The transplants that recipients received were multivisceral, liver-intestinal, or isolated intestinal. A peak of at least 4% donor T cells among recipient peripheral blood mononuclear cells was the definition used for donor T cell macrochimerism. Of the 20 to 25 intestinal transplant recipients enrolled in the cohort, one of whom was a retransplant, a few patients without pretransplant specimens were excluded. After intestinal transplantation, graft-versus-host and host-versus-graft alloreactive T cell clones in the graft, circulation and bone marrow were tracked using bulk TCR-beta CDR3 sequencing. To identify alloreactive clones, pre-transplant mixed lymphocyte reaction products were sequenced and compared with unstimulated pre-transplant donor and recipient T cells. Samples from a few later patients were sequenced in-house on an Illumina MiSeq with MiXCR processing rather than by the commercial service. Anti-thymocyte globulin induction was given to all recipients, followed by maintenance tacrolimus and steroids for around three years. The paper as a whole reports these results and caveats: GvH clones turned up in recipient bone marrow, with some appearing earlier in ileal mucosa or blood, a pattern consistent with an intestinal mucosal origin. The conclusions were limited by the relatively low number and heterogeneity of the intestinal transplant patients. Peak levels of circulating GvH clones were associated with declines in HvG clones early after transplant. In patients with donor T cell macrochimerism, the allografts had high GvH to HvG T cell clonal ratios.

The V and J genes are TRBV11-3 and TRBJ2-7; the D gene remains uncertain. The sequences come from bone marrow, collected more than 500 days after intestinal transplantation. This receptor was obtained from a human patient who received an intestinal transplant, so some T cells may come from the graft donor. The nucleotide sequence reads TGTGCCAGCAGCTTACCTGGAGAGCAGTACTTC. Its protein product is CASSLPGEQYF.